The present entry profiles one T cell receptor beta chain with its context. No antigen is known for it. The authors prepared UMI-labeled TRB cDNA libraries by 5' RACE. TCRdb reworked the 5' RACE reads into one entry per CDR3 protein, no DNA. Here the sample table reports approximately 100,000 distinct CDR3 sequences. Researchers sorted a few hundred thousand cells of each CD8+ T cell subset in triplicate. This record belongs to a study of CXCR3-negative and CXCR3-positive naive CD8 T cells. Study-wide background: A total of 130 million or so TRB reads was generated, with about 1.5 +/- 0.3 million per library.

The CDR3 consists of 13 residues. Germline CDR1 is MNHEY and CDR2 is SMNVEV (reference sequence). Broader study findings: Unlike memory cells, which differed, naive CXCR3-negative and CXCR3-positive cells had similar TRBV-TRBJ usage. In both naive subsets diversity was comparably high, whereas memory CD8+ cells showed much lower diversity. Naive CXCR3-positive cells had TRB CDR3s more hydrophobic than those of CXCR3-negative naive cells.

This receptor was obtained from a human donor in good health. Some clones in this sample may be carry-over from other donors' samples. Material: naive CXCR3+ CD8+ T cells from blood. Subset noted: CD45RO-CCR7+CD27+CD95- naive CD8+ T cells expressing CXCR3 (TNR3+). The chain is built from TRBV27 and TRBJ1-4. CDR3 amino acids: CASSFGSYEKLFF.